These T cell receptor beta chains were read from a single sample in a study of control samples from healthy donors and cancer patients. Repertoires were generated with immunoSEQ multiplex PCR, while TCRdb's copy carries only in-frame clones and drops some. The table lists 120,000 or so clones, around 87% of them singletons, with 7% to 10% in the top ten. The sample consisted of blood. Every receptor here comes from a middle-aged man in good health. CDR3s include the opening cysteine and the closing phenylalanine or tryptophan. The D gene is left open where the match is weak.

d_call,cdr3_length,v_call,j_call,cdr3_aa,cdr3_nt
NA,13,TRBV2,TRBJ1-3,CASSTTSGNTIYF,TGTGCCAGCAGCACGACTTCTGGAAACACCATATATTTT
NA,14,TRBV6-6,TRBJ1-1,CASRPGPWNTEAFF,TGTGCCAGCAGACCCGGACCGTGGAACACTGAAGCTTTCTTT
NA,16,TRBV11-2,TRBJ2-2,CASSFSWGAQTGELFF,TGTGCCAGCAGCTTCTCCTGGGGGGCCCAGACCGGGGAGCTGTTTTTT
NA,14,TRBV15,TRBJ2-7,CATSRGDRAYEQYF,TGTGCCACCAGCAGAGGCGATAGGGCCTACGAGCAGTACTTC
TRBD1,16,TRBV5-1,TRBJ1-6,CASSTGSGTAGSPLHF,TGCGCCAGCAGCACAGGCTCCGGGACAGCCGGTTCACCCCTCCACTTT
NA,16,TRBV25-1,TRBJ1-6,CASSEYGGSGNSPLHF,TGTGCCAGCAGTGAATATGGAGGGTCTGGAAATTCACCCCTCCACTTT
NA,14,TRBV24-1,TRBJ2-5,CATSGTGYQETQYF,TGTGCCACCAGTGGAACGGGGTACCAAGAGACCCAGTACTTC
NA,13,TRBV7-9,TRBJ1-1,CASSSLQWVEAFF,TGTGCCAGCAGCAGTTTACAATGGGTTGAAGCTTTCTTT
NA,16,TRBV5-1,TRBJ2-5,CASSLARDTGHGTQYF,TGCGCCAGCAGCTTGGCCCGGGACACTGGGCATGGGACCCAGTACTTC
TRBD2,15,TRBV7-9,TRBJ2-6,CASNPGGAGANVLTF,TGTGCCAGCAATCCGGGGGGAGCTGGGGCCAACGTCCTGACTTTC
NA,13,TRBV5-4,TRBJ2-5,CASSFSRRETQYF,TGTGCCAGCAGCTTCTCCCGTCGGGAGACCCAGTACTTC
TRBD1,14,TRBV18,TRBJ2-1,CASSPGTGYNEQFF,TGTGCCAGCTCACCCGGGACAGGCTACAATGAGCAGTTCTTC